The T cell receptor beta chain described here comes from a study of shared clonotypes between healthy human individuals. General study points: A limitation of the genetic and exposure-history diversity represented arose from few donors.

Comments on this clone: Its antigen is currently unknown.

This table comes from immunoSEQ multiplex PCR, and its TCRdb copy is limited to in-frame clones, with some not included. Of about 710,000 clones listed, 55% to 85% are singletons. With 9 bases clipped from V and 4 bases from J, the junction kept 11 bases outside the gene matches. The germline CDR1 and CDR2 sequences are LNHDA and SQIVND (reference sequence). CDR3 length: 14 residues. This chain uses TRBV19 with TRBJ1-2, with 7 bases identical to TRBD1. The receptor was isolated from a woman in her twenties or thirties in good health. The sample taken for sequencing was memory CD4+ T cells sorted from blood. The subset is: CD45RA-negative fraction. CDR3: CASSQGLDSYGYTF. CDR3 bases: TGTGCCAGCTCACAGGGGTTGGACAGCTATGGCTACACCTTC.